This T cell receptor (beta chain) was retrieved from a study of spatial heterogeneity in lung cancer. The time point denotes: sample taken at primary tumor resection. Each CDR3 protein is one row after TCRdb ran MiXCR on the 5' RACE reads. The sample holds 40,000 or so distinct CDR3 sequences, around 7% seen once. The CDR3 sequence is 17 residues long. Trimming cost V 2 bases and J 0 bases; bases outside gene matches: 10. Germline CDR1 reads MNHEY; CDR2 reads SVGAGI. This clonotype was counted between two and nine times. The chain uses TRBV6-5 and TRBJ2-7, with TRBD2 matching 7 bases. Here the sequenced sample was PBMCs, taken at surgery. The sequence came from a male donor with early-stage non-small cell lung cancer. The CDR3 bases are TGTGCCAGCAGTTACCAGGCTAGCGGCGTATCCTCCTACGAGCAGTACTTC. This sequence encodes CASSYQASGVSSYEQYF.